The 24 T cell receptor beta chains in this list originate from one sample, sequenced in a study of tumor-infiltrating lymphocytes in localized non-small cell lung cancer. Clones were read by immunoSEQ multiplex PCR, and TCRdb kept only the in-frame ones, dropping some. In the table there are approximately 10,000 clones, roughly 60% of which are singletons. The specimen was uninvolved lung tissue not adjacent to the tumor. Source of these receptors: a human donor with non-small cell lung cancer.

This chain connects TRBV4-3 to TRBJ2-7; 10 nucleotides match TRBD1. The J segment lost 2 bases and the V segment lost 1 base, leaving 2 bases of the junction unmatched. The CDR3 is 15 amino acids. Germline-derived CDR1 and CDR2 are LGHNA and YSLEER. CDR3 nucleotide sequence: TGCGCCAGCAGCCAAGGACAGGGGGCCGCCTACGAGCAGTACTTC. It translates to CASSQGQGAAYEQYF.

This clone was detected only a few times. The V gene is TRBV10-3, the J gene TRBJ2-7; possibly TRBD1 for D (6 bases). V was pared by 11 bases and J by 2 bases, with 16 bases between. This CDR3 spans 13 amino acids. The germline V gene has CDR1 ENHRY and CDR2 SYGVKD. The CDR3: CASGQFTTYEQYF. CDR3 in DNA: TGTGCCTCCGGACAGTTCACTACCTACGAGCAGTACTTC.

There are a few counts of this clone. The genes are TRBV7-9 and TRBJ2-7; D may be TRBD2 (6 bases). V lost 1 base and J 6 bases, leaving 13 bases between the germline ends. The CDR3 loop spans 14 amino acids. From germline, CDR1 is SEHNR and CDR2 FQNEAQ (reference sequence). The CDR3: CASSLGPRDSEQYF. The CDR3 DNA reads TGTGCCAGCAGCTTAGGTCCCCGGGACTCCGAGCAGTACTTC.

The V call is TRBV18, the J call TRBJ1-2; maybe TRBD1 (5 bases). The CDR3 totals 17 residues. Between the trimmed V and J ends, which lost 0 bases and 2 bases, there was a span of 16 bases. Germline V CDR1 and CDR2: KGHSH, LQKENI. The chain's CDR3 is CASSPPEVEGRNYGYTF. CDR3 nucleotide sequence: TGTGCCAGCTCACCACCTGAGGTAGAGGGGAGAAACTATGGCTACACCTTC.

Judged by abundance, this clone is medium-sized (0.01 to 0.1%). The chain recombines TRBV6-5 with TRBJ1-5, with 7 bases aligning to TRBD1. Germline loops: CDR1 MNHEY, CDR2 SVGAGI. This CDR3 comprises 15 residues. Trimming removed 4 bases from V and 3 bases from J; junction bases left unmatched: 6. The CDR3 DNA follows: TGTGCCAGCAGTTCTCTCAGGGGGTTCAATCAGCCCCAGCATTTT. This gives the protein CASSSLRGFNQPQHF.

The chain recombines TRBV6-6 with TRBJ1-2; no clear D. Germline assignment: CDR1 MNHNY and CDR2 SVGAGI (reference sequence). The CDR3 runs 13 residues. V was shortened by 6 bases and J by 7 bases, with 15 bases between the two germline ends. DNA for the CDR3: TGTGCCAGCAGCCGTAATGGGGATGGTGGCTACACCTTC. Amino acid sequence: CASSRNGDGGYTF.

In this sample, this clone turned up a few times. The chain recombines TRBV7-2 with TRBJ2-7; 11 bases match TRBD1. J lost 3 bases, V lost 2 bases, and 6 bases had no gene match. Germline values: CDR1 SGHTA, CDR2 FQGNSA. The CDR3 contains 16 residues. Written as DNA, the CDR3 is TGTGCCAGCAGCTTAACCGGGACAGGGGGAATCTACGAGCAGTACTTC. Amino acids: CASSLTGTGGIYEQYF.

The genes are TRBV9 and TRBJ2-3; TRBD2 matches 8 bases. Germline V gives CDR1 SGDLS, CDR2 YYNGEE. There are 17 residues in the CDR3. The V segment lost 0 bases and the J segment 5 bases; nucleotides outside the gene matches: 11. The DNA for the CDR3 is TGTGCCAGCAGCGTAGCCCCCCAGCGGGGGAAAGGAGATACGCAGTATTTT. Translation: CASSVAPQRGKGDTQYF.

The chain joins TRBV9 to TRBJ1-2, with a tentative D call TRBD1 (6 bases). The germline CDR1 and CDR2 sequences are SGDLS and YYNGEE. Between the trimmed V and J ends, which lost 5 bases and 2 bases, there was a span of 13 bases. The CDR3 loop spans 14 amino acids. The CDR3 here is CASSPIQGNYGYTF. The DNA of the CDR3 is TGTGCCAGCAGTCCTATACAGGGAAACTATGGCTACACCTTC. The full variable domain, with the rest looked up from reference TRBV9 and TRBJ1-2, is DSGVTQTPKHLITATGQRVTLRCSPRSGDLSVYWYQQSLDQGLQFLIQYYNGEERAKGNILERFSAQQFPDLHSELNLSSLELGDSALYFCASSPIQGNYGYTFGSGTRLTVV.

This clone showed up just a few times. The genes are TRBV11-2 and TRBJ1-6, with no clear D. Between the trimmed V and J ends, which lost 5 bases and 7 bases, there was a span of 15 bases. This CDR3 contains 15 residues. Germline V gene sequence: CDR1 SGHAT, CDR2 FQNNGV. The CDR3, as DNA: TGTGCCAGCAGCCTGATCGGGTATTCAAATTCACCCCTCCACTTT. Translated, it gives CASSLIGYSNSPLHF. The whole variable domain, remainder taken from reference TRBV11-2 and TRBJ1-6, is EAGVAQSPRYKIIEKRQSVAFWCNPISGHATLYWYQQILGQGPKLLIQFQNNGVVDDSQLPKDRFSAERLKGVDSTLKIQPAKLEDSAVYLCASSLIGYSNSPLHFGNGTRLTVT.

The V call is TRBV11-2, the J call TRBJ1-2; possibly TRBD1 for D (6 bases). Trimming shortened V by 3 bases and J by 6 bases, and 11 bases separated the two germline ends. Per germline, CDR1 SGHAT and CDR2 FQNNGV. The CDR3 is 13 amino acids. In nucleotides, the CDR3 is TGTGCCAGCAGCTTCGGGACAAGGGATGGCTACACCTTC. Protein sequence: CASSFGTRDGYTF.

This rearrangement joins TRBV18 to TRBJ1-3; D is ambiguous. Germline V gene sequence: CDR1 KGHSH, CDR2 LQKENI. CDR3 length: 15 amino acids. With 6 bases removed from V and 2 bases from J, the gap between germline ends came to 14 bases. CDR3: CASSPRMGTGNTIYF. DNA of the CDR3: TGTGCCAGCTCCCCCCGCATGGGGACTGGAAACACCATATATTTT. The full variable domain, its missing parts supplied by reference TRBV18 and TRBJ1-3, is NAGVMQNPRHLVRRRGQEARLRCSPMKGHSHVYWYRQLPEEGLKFMVYLQKENIIDESGMPKERFSAEFPKEGPSILRIQQVVRGDSAAYFCASSPRMGTGNTIYFGEGSWLTVV.

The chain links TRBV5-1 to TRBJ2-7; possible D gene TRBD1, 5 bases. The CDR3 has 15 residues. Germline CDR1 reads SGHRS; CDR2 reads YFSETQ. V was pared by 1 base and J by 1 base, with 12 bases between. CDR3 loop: CASSLSQALSYEQYF. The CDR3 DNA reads TGCGCCAGCAGCTTGTCACAGGCCCTGTCCTACGAGCAGTACTTC.

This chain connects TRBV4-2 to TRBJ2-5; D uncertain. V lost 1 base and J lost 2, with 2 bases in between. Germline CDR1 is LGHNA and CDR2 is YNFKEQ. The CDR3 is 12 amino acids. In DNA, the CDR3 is TGTGCCAGCAGCCAAGCTCAAGAGACCCAGTACTTC. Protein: CASSQAQETQYF.

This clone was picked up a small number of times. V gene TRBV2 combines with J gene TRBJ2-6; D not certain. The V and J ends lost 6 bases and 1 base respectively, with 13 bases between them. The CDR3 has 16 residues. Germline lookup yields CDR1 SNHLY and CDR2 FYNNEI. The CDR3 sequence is CASRVDWGSGANVLTF. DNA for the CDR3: TGTGCCAGCAGAGTTGACTGGGGTTCTGGGGCCAACGTCCTGACTTTC.

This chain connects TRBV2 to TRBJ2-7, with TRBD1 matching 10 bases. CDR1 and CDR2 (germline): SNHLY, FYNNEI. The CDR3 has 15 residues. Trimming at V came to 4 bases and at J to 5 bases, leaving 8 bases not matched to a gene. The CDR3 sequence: CASSGQGAIMNEQYF. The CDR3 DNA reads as TGTGCCAGCAGTGGACAGGGGGCGATAATGAACGAGCAGTACTTC.

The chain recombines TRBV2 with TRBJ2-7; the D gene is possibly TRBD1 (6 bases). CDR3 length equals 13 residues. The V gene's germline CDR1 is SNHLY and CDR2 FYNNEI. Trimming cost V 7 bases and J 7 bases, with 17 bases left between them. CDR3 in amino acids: CASIQVQGREQYF. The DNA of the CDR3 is TGTGCCAGCATTCAAGTCCAGGGGAGAGAGCAGTACTTC.

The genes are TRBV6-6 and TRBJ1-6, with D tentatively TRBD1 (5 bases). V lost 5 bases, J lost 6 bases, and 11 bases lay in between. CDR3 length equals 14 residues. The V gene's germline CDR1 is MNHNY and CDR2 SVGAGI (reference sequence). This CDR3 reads CASSGDRSNSPLHF. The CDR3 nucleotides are TGTGCCAGCAGTGGGGACCGATCTAATTCACCCCTCCACTTT.

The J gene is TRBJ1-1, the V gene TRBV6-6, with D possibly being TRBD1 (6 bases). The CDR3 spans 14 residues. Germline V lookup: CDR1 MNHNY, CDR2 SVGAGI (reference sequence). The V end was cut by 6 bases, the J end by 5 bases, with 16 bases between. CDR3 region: CASSPGHTSTEAFF. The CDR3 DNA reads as TGTGCCAGCAGCCCGGGACACACTAGTACTGAAGCTTTCTTT.

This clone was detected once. The CDR3 protein is CASSPYGGEEKLFF. The CDR3 DNA is TGTGCCAGTAGTCCTTACGGGGGTGAGGAAAAACTGTTTTTT. V gene TRBV19 combines with J gene TRBJ1-4; maybe TRBD1 (5 bases). V lost 5 bases and J 8 bases, leaving 15 bases between the germline ends. The CDR3 has 14 amino acids. Per germline, CDR1 LNHDA and CDR2 SQIVND (reference sequence).

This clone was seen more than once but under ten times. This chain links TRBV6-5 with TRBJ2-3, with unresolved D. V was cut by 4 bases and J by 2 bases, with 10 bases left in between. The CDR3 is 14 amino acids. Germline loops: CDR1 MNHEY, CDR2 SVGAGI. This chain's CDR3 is CASSSPGHTDTQYF. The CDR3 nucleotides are TGTGCCAGCAGTTCCCCGGGTCACACAGATACGCAGTATTTT.

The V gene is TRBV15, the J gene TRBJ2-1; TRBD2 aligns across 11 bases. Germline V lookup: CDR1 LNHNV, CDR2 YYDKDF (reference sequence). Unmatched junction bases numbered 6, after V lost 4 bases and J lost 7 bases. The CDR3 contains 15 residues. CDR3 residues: CATSILAGGFNEQFF. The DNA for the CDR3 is TGTGCCACCAGCATTCTAGCGGGGGGTTTTAATGAGCAGTTCTTC.

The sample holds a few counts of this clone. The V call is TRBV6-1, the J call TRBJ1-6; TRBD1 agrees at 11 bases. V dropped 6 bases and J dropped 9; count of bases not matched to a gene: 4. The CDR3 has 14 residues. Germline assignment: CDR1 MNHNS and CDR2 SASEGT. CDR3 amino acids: CASSSDRGLSPLHF. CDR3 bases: TGTGCCAGCAGCTCGGACAGGGGGCTTTCACCCCTCCACTTT.

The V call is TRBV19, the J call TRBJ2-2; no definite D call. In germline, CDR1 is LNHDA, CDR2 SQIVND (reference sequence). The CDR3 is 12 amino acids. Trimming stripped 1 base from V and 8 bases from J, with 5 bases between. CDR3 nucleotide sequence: TGTGCCAGTAGTATAGGGTTTGGGGAGCTGTTTTTT. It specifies CASSIGFGELFF.